This TCR beta chain was retrieved from a study of blood T cell repertoires in COVID-19. As originally analysed: Amplification with reference gene primers provided the estimates of nucleated cell counts. The data were produced by immunoSEQ multiplex PCR, yet TCRdb's version contains in-frame clones alone and is incomplete. V, J and clone size were drawn from that table, and D and trimming were deduced from the DNA. The repertoire holds tens of thousands of clones, 89% seen once, with around a quarter in the top ten. V shed 3 bases, J shed 2 bases, and the junction held 2 bases outside the gene matches. CDR3 length equals 14 residues. Germline loops: CDR1 ENHRY, CDR2 SYGVKD.

This sequence joins TRBV10-3 and TRBJ2-7, with 9 bases identical to TRBD1. The origin of this receptor is a woman older than 75 with acute or convalescent COVID-19. Sequences were obtained from peripheral blood. The CDR3 is CAISDGQGTYEQYF. The DNA for the CDR3 is TGTGCCATCAGTGACGGACAGGGGACCTACGAGCAGTACTTC.